This is a list of T cell receptor beta chains from one sample in a study of OX40 agonist ivuxolimab in advanced cancers. Sequencing used immunoSEQ multiplex PCR; TCRdb keeps in-frame clones, though not all of them. This repertoire shows 20,000 to 25,000 clones, roughly 88% found once; its top ten account for 9.5% to 10%. The sequencing here drew on CD4+ or CD8+ T cells sorted from blood, taken in a trial of the OX40 agonist ivuxolimab. The receptors were gathered from an adult with an advanced solid tumor such as melanoma, head and neck, liver or kidney cancer. Each CDR3 is given without its conserved first and last residue. Fields, in order: J gene, D gene, V gene, CDR3 protein. The D gene is left open where the match is weak.

TRBJ2-7 TRBD2 TRBV6-1 ASKAGEGYEQY
TRBJ2-6 - TRBV7-6 ASSSRGTGANVLT
TRBJ2-1 TRBD2 TRBV5-1 ASSLISGTSSNYNEQF
TRBJ1-4 - TRBV5-5 ASSRRDSEKLF
TRBJ1-5 TRBD1 TRBV6-1 ATRTGPYQPQH
TRBJ1-4 - TRBV2 ASSGTAHVEKLF
TRBJ2-7 TRBD2 TRBV5-1 ASSFGTSGSEQY
TRBJ2-1 TRBD2 TRBV6-1 ASTRTSGDNEQF
TRBJ1-1 TRBD1 TRBV5-6 ASSFNRGDTEAF
TRBJ2-5 - TRBV7-2 ASNRLLFIETQY
TRBJ2-6 - TRBV19 ASRAGGPSGANVLT
TRBJ2-5 - TRBV11-2 ASSSGRIKETQY
TRBJ2-5 - TRBV10-3 AIRDQYQETQY
TRBJ2-2 - TRBV7-3 ASSLDRGTGELF
TRBJ2-3 TRBD1 TRBV28 ASSLWAMRGTGQGNTDTQY
TRBJ1-2 TRBD1 TRBV7-9 ASSPGTGGNYGYT
TRBJ1-1 TRBD1 TRBV4-1 ASSRTTGVTEAF
TRBJ2-6 TRBD1 TRBV28 ASSFGAGGNGANVLT
TRBJ1-5 - TRBV18 ASSLSQGSQPQH
TRBJ2-7 - TRBV18 ASSLAWGAYEQY
TRBJ2-7 - TRBV30 AWAAPPGRGYEQY
TRBJ2-7 TRBD2 TRBV18 ASSAIALAGGLSYEQY
TRBJ2-5 - TRBV11-2 ASSLDQETQY
TRBJ2-2 TRBD1 TRBV9 ASSPTASGGSGELF
TRBJ2-1 - TRBV4-3 ASSQDQDYWDEQF
TRBJ2-1 - TRBV10-3 AIKNDNEQF
TRBJ2-1 TRBD2 TRBV18 ASSSGTSGSNEQF
TRBJ1-4 - TRBV18 ASSPRGGAPGSPTEKLF
TRBJ2-5 - TRBV14 ASSQVIGQETQY
TRBJ2-1 - TRBV18 ASSPARDALGQF
TRBJ1-2 - TRBV6-5 ASSGTNPNYGYT
TRBJ2-5 - TRBV21-1 ASSKVGGATGDKETQY